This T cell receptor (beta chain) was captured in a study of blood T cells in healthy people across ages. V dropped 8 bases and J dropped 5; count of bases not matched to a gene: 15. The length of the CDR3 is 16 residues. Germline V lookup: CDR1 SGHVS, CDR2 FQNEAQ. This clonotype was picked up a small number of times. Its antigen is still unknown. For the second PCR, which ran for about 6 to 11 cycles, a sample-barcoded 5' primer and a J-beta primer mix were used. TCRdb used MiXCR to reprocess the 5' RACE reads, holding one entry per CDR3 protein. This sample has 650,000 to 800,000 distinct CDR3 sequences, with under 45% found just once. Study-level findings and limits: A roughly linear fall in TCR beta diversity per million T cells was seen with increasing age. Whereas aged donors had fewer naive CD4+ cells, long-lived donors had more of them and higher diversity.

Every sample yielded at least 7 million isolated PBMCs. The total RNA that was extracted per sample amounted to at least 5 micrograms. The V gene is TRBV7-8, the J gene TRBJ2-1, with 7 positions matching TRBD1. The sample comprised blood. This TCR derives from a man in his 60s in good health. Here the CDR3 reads CASAAWLPGTDNEQFF. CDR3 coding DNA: TGTGCCAGCGCCGCTTGGTTACCCGGGACAGACAATGAGCAGTTCTTC.